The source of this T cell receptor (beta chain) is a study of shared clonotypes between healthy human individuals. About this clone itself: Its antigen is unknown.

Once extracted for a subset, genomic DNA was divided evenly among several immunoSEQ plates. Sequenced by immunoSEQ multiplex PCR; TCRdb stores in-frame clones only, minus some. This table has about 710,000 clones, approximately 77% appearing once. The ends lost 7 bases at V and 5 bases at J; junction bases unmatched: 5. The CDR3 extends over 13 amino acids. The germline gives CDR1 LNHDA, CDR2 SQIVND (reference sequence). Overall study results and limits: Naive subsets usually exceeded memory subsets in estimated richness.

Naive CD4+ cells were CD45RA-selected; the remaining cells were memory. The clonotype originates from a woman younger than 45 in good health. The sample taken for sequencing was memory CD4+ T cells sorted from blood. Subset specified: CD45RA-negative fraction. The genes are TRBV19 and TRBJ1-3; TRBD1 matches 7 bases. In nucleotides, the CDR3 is TGTGCCAGTAACCGGGACAGAAGAAACACCATATATTTT. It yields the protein CASNRDRRNTIYF.